Sequencing of this T cell receptor (beta chain) was carried out in a study of T cells in Graves' hyperthyroidism and ophthalmopathy (dated by TCRdb to the late 2010s). About the full investigation: Peripheral blood was collected at initial diagnosis, before any treatment. In six Graves' hyperthyroidism patients, the study also compared T-cell repertoires from thyroid tissue with T-cell repertoires from blood. The roughly 99 discovery patients were divided at random into training and test sets in a 7:3 ratio. Prospective prediction of ophthalmopathy was tested in an independent validation cohort consisting of fewer than 20 hyperthyroidism patients and over 15 patients who later progressed to ophthalmopathy. After blood sampling, hyperthyroidism patients were treated with methimazole at a starting dose of 30 mg daily, and ophthalmopathy patients were treated with high-dose intravenous methylprednisolone. The paper reports TCR Vbeta CDR3 sequencing of more than 120 peripheral blood samples: approximately 41 ophthalmopathy, under 80 hyperthyroidism and around 17 progressor patients. To identify distinguishing TCR V-J signatures, a discovery cohort of 90 to 100 patients was used, comprising some 45 with Graves' ophthalmopathy and under 60 with stable Graves' hyperthyroidism. Study-wide conclusions, independent of this receptor: A 13 V-J signature model separated ophthalmopathy from stable hyperthyroidism, with approximately 86% sensitivity and about 81% specificity in cross-validation and 80%/75% in testing. Most expanded thyroid clonotypes (frequency above 0.001) were also detected in blood, suggesting blood repertoires may reflect thyroid immune responses. No statistical method was used to set the sample size in advance, and investigators knew the group allocation. In validation, the model predicted progression to ophthalmopathy a median of approximately 6.3 months before onset, with roughly 70% sensitivity and 72.22% specificity.

Ophthalmopathy patients had moderately to severely active disease, with a Clinical Activity Score of 3 or more, a NOSPECS grade of 4 or more, and a disease duration of less than 3 months. Exclusion was applied to patients with uncontrolled infections, other autoimmune diseases, pregnancy or lactation. Clinical symptoms, serum thyroxine and TRAb, thyroid ultrasound, and orbital computed tomography formed the basis for the diagnoses. Ficoll-Paque density gradient centrifugation was used to isolate PBMCs from about 9 ml of fresh peripheral blood. Total RNA was extracted with Trizol reagent, and quality was checked on an Agilent 2100 Bioanalyzer. Comment on this clonotype: Its recognized antigen is unknown. The record has no base qualities; no much larger clone is one base away.

Amplification of TCR beta CDR3 regions was carried out from RNA transcripts. The TCR CDR3 was subjected to a first round of RT-PCR using the HTBI primer set and the Qiagen OneStep RT-PCR kit. Libraries were constructed in a second round of multiplex PCR, after which size selection and purification were performed. Libraries were sequenced paired-end with 100 bp reads on an Illumina HiSeq2000. Per the source publication's procedure: SOAPnuke was used to process the raw data, removing reads that contained adapters or uncalled bases, had a mean Phred below 15, or lacked an exact match to the constant primer or identifier. COPE v1.2.5 was used to merge the high-quality paired reads, and each unique nucleotide sequence was defined as a clonotype. MiTCR v1.1 was used to align the clonotypes against IMGT TRBV, TRBD and TRBJ reference segments. Analysis was restricted to V-J combinations with a frequency above 0.0001, which covered just over 98% of repertoires. A TCS score was defined as the ratio between F50 (clonal expansion) and ExV (chaos), using BLOSUM62-based TCRdist between CDR3 peptides within each V-J. Welch's t-statistics and random forest reduced just over 500 V-J features to roughly 13, which were used in a naive Bayes classifier (R e1071). Using fastp trimming at Q25 and MiXCR clonotype assembly, TCRdb reanalyzed the public sequencing data and kept in-frame beta chains. One record per CDR3 amino acid sequence lists the most common genes and DNA. The V and J calls were not made by the authors but by TCRdb's processing. This sample gives 550,000 to 600,000 distinct CDR3 sequences in total; approximately 14% of them show up just once. The biggest ten clones account for 6.5% to 9% of the sample.

The CDR3 goes from the cysteine to the phenylalanine over 13 residues. Just CDR3 DNA is preserved here, 39 bases in frame from base 1. V was cut back by 4 bases and J by 7 bases, leaving a gap of 13 bases between them. According to the germline V gene (reference sequence), CDR1 reads LNHDA and CDR2 reads SQIVND. This sequence uses TRBV19 and TRBJ1-2, with no confident D gene call. This receptor was obtained from a young woman with Graves' ophthalmopathy. The sequenced sample was blood. The DNA sequence is TGTGCCAGTAGTAATGTTCTTGGGTCTGGCTACACCTTC. Its protein reads: CASSNVLGSGYTF.